This T cell receptor beta chain comes out of a study of blood T cells in healthy people across ages. This clonotype was counted between two and nine times. The CDR3 has 14 residues. Germline CDR1 WSHSY, CDR2 SAAADI. V lost 3 bases and J lost 9; bases outside the gene matches: 7. It was with a sample-barcoded 5' primer and a J-beta primer mix that a second PCR of about 6 to 12 cycles was run. TCRdb used MiXCR to reprocess the 5' RACE reads, holding one entry per CDR3 protein. The sample shows roughly 900,000 distinct CDR3 sequences, more than 25% of them seen only once. The chain employs TRBV10-2 and TRBJ2-5, with 10 bases lining up with TRBD2. Sequences were obtained from blood. This TCR was sampled from a woman over 75 in good health. Here the CDR3 DNA reads TGCGCCAGCAGTGAAGCGGGGGGGGACATGGCCCAGTACTTC. Its protein is CASSEAGGDMAQYF.